These 7 T cell receptor beta chains originate from one sample sequenced in a study of T cell changes during pregnancy in multiple sclerosis. Sequenced by immunoSEQ multiplex PCR; TCRdb stores in-frame clones only, minus some. The sample shows about 32,000 clones, about nine tenths of them seen only once. The sample in question was CD8+ T cells from peripheral blood mononuclear cells, obtained in the first trimester of pregnancy. Receptor source: a female donor with multiple sclerosis, enrolled in a pregnancy study.

J is TRBJ2-3 and V is TRBV6-6; no clear D gene. This CDR3 has 15 amino acids. V lost 3 bases and J lost 5, with 15 bases in between. Germline CDR1 reads MNHNY; CDR2 reads SVGAGI (reference sequence). DNA of the CDR3: TGTGCCAGCAGTTATAGCCTAGAGGTGAAAGATACGCAGTATTTT. Protein sequence: CASSYSLEVKDTQYF.

V is TRBV7-2 and J is TRBJ2-5, with D maybe TRBD2 (6 bases). CDR3 length: 17 residues. Germline CDR1 and CDR2: SGHTA and FQGNSA. V was pared by 0 bases and J by 1 base, with 15 bases between. The CDR3 loop is CASSLAGLSGGQETQYF. DNA for the CDR3: TGTGCCAGCAGCTTAGCGGGACTGTCTGGGGGCCAAGAGACCCAGTACTTC.

This chain connects TRBV30 to TRBJ1-2, with D possibly being TRBD1 (5 bases). This CDR3 is built from 13 residues. Germline assignment: CDR1 GTSNPN and CDR2 SVGIG (reference sequence). V lost 4 bases and J 3 bases, leaving 12 bases between the germline ends. The CDR3 DNA is TGTGCCTGGATGCAAGGGGTTCACTATGGCTACACCTTC. It is translated as CAWMQGVHYGYTF.

This sequence joins TRBV27 and TRBJ2-7; 7 bases are shared with TRBD1. J gave up 3 bases and V 3 bases, and 2 bases lay outside the gene matches. Germline CDR1 is MNHEY and CDR2 is SMNVEV (reference sequence). This CDR3 comprises 13 residues. In nucleotides, the CDR3 is TGTGCCAGCAGTTTGGGACAGTTCTACGAGCAGTACTTC. This translates into CASSLGQFYEQYF.

CDR3 in DNA: TGTGCCAGCAGTTTAACAGGGGTTAACACTGAAGCTTTCTTT. This encodes CASSLTGVNTEAFF. The V gene is TRBV27, the J gene TRBJ1-1; 7 positions match TRBD1. V trimming: 2 bases; J trimming: 2 bases; junction bases outside the gene matches: 2. Germline values: CDR1 MNHEY, CDR2 SMNVEV (reference sequence). This CDR3 is built from 14 residues.

This clone was observed a single time. The gene calls are TRBV9 and TRBJ2-7; 12 bases match TRBD2. CDR1 and CDR2 (germline): SGDLS, YYNGEE. V trimming: 2 bases; J trimming: 5 bases; junction bases outside the gene matches: 2. CDR3 length: 14 residues. CDR3 in DNA: TGTGCCAGCAGCGTCCTAGCGGGAGGGGACGAGCAGTACTTC. Protein product: CASSVLAGGDEQYF.

This chain joins TRBV27 and TRBJ2-7; 12 bases map to TRBD1. Trimming removed 3 bases from V and 5 bases from J; junction bases left unmatched: 8. CDR3 length: 16 amino acids. The germline gives CDR1 MNHEY, CDR2 SMNVEV (reference sequence). The CDR3 DNA is TGTGCCAGCAGTTTTTACCCGGGACAGGGGGCCCACGAGCAGTACTTC. Its protein is CASSFYPGQGAHEQYF.